These 16 T cell receptor beta chains were sequenced from one sample in a study of blood T cell repertoires in COVID-19. Data came from immunoSEQ multiplex PCR; TCRdb stores just in-frame clones and leaves some out. Of approximately 100,000 clones in the sample, about 84% were seen once. The sequencing input was peripheral blood. These receptors were obtained from a woman in her 70s with acute or convalescent COVID-19.

The chain uses TRBV5-1 and TRBJ1-3; weak D call: TRBD1 (6 bases). Germline lookup yields CDR1 SGHRS and CDR2 YFSETQ. The CDR3 contains 14 residues. The V end lost 0 bases, the J end lost 4 bases, and 8 bases lay between the germline ends. CDR3 bases: TGCGCCAGCAGCTTGGCAGGGGACGGAAACACCATATATTTT. Protein sequence: CASSLAGDGNTIYF. The full variable domain, with the rest looked up from reference TRBV5-1 and TRBJ1-3, is KAGVTQTPRYLIKTRGQQVTLSCSPISGHRSVSWYQQTPGQGLQFLFEYFSETQRNKGNFPGRFSGRQFSNSRSEMNVSTLELGDSALYLCASSLAGDGNTIYFGEGSWLTVV.

V and J are TRBV7-6 and TRBJ1-2; no clear D gene. Trimming removed 3 bases at V and 3 bases at J, with 5 bases between. The germline CDR1 and CDR2 sequences are SGHVS and FNYEAQ. The CDR3 spans 12 residues. The DNA of the CDR3 is TGTGCCAGCAGCTTCGGTGACTATGGCTACACCTTC. This codes for CASSFGDYGYTF.

The chain couples TRBV7-2 to TRBJ2-7; 7 nucleotides match TRBD2. J gave up 5 bases and V 3 bases, and 10 bases lay outside the gene matches. Germline CDR1 reads SGHTA; CDR2 reads FQGNSA. The CDR3 sequence is 15 residues long. The CDR3 region has the DNA TGTGCCAGCAGCTTCGGCGGGAGTACCCTCCACGAGCAGTACGTC. The encoded protein is CASSFGGSTLHEQYV.

CDR3 in amino acids: CASSLGAERTDTQYF. The CDR3 nucleotides are TGTGCCAGCAGCTTGGGCGCTGAACGCACAGATACGCAGTATTTT. The chain carries TRBV5-4 and TRBJ2-3; no definite D call. Germline V lookup: CDR1 SGHNT, CDR2 YYREEE (reference sequence). This CDR3 spans 15 amino acids. The germline V and J ends were trimmed by 0 bases and 1 base, with 9 bases remaining between them. Filled out from reference TRBV5-4 and TRBJ2-3, the complete variable domain reads ETGVTQSPTHLIKTRGQQVTLRCSSQSGHNTVSWYQQALGQGPQFIFQYYREEENGRGNFPPRFSGLQFPNYSSELNVNALELDDSALYLCASSLGAERTDTQYFGPGTRLTVL.

V gene TRBV5-4 combines with J gene TRBJ2-3; 12 bases agree with TRBD2. The junction had 7 bases not matched to a gene; V was cut back by 1 base and J by 4 bases. The CDR3 totals 17 residues. Germline V gene lookup returns CDR1 SGHNT and CDR2 YYREEE (reference sequence). CDR3 sequence: CASSLWASGRGADTQYF. In DNA, the CDR3 is TGTGCCAGCAGCTTGTGGGCTAGCGGGAGGGGGGCAGATACGCAGTATTTT.

The chain links TRBV27 to TRBJ2-5; 9 bases align to TRBD2. Germline-derived CDR1 and CDR2 are MNHEY and SMNVEV (reference sequence). The V gene end was trimmed by 7 bases and the J gene end by 2 bases; junction bases not matched to a gene: 5. The CDR3 consists of 14 residues. The CDR3 reads CASTLRGGQETQYF. For the CDR3, the DNA is TGTGCCAGCACCCTGCGGGGGGGGCAAGAGACCCAGTACTTC.

Turning to this clone: At one end, the junction sequence differs from germline, possibly due to a read error. The genes are TRBV5-1 and TRBJ2-2, with TRBD2 identical over 12 bases. The CDR3 has 16 amino acids. Germline V gene data show CDR1 as SGHRS and CDR2 as YFSETQ. As DNA, the CDR3 is TGCGTCAGCAGCTTGGTCGCTAGCGGGGGGGCCGGGGAGCTGTTTTTT. Translating it yields CVSSLVASGGAGELFF.

This clone showed up just a few times. This chain uses TRBV7-2 with TRBJ2-5; perhaps TRBD2 as D (6 bases). Germline assignment: CDR1 SGHTA and CDR2 FQGNSA. Trimming cost V 1 base and J 7 bases, with 10 bases left between them. This CDR3 is built from 13 residues. The CDR3 reads CASSLGLEGTQYF. The CDR3 DNA sequence: TGTGCCAGCAGCTTAGGACTAGAGGGGACCCAGTACTTC.

CDR3 sequence: CASSAYSGGRISGYTF. CDR3 in DNA: TGTGCCAGCAGCGCCTATTCCGGGGGACGTATAAGTGGCTACACCTTC. The chain uses TRBV9 and TRBJ1-2, with D perhaps matching TRBD1 (5 bases). The CDR3 is 16 residues long. V lost 3 bases to trimming and J lost 7 bases, with 22 bases between them. The germline V gene has CDR1 SGDLS and CDR2 YYNGEE. Using reference TRBV9 and TRBJ1-2 for the parts outside the CDR3, the full variable domain is DSGVTQTPKHLITATGQRVTLRCSPRSGDLSVYWYQQSLDQGLQFLIQYYNGEERAKGNILERFSAQQFPDLHSELNLSSLELGDSALYFCASSAYSGGRISGYTFGSGTRLTVV.

The rearrangement joins TRBV4-1 to TRBJ2-5, with 9 bases lining up with TRBD2. CDR3 length: 16 residues. Germline V gene sequence: CDR1 MGHRA, CDR2 YSYEKL. V was pared by 1 base and J by 5 bases, with 8 bases of the junction left unmatched. The CDR3 loop is CASSQAGTSRPETQYF. The CDR3 DNA reads TGCGCCAGCAGCCAAGCCGGGACTAGCCGTCCGGAGACCCAGTACTTC.

The V and J genes are TRBV6-5 and TRBJ1-5, with 8 bases that match TRBD1. The CDR3 loop spans 14 amino acids. The germline V gene encodes CDR1 MNHEY and CDR2 SVGAGI. J gave up 1 base and V 9 bases, and 5 bases lay outside the gene matches. The CDR3 loop reads CASCRQGSNQPQHF. Here the CDR3 DNA reads TGTGCCAGTTGTCGACAGGGGAGCAATCAGCCCCAGCATTTT.

The CDR3 DNA is TGTGCCAGCAGTTTATCAAGTTGGGGGGGGTACAGGGATGAGAATCAGCCCCAGCATTTT. Translating it yields CASSLSSWGGYRDENQPQHF. The V gene is TRBV27, the J gene TRBJ1-5, with D maybe TRBD1 (6 bases). Germline CDR1 and CDR2: MNHEY and SMNVEV (reference sequence). V lost 0 bases, J lost 4 bases, and 25 bases lay in between. The CDR3 contains 20 residues.

CDR3 amino acids: CASSLYREDAGELFF. CDR3 bases: TGTGCCAGCAGTTTATACAGGGAAGATGCCGGGGAGCTGTTTTTT. The chain combines TRBV28 with TRBJ2-2; D might be TRBD1 (6 bases). The length of the CDR3 is 15 residues. The germline V and J ends were trimmed by 1 base and 6 bases, with 12 bases remaining between them. Germline V gene sequence: CDR1 MDHEN, CDR2 SYDVKM.

This sequence joins TRBV27 and TRBJ1-2; the D gene is possibly TRBD1 (6 bases). This CDR3 is built from 13 residues. V lost 4 bases to trimming and J lost 6 bases, with 12 bases between them. CDR1 and CDR2 from the germline V gene are MNHEY and SMNVEV (reference sequence). CDR3 sequence: CASSSDSGDGYTF. In DNA, the CDR3 is TGTGCCAGCAGTTCGGACAGTGGGGATGGCTACACCTTC.

This clone was seen a single time. The chain couples TRBV6-4 to TRBJ2-7; a possible D gene is TRBD1 (5 bases). The V gene's germline CDR1 is MRHNA and CDR2 SNTAGT. The CDR3 runs to 14 residues. V was trimmed by 8 bases and J by 0 bases, leaving 14 bases between them. CDR3 in DNA: TGTGCCAGCCCCCGGACACAGAGCTCCTACGAGCAGTACGTC. This sequence encodes CASPRTQSSYEQYV.

The chain employs TRBV29-1 and TRBJ1-1, with D possibly being TRBD1 (6 bases). Between the trimmed V and J ends, which lost 6 bases and 3 bases, there was a span of 17 bases. The V gene's germline CDR1 is SQVTM and CDR2 ANQGSEA. The length of the CDR3 is 14 residues. CDR3 bases: TGCAGCGTCCCTGCATCCAACAGGGACACTGAAGCTTTCTTT. Its protein is CSVPASNRDTEAFF.